This T cell receptor (beta chain) derives from a study of tumor-infiltrating lymphocytes in glioblastoma multiforme. Study-wide points: No surface-marker sorting into functional T cell subtypes was done. Clone frequencies may be distorted by unequal TCR transcripts per cell.

By share of the sample, this clonotype is medium-sized (0.01 to 0.1%). Its antigen is currently unknown. Germline V CDR1 and CDR2: DFQATT, SNEGSKA (reference sequence). The CDR3 has 14 residues. V dropped 0 bases and J dropped 7 bases, with 12 bases sitting between them. TCRB libraries came from RNA via three nested multiplex PCR rounds. TCRB-specific cDNA synthesis used roughly 0.55 ug of total RNA. Unique molecular identifiers were not described for the libraries. TCRdb passed the multiplex PCR reads through MiXCR, listing each CDR3 protein once. The sample contains roughly 10,000 distinct CDR3 sequences, just over 65% of which appear only once.

This chain links TRBV20-1 with TRBJ1-4; D not resolved. The TCR sequence derives from a male donor with glioblastoma. The sample comprised brain tumor tissue. CDR3 sequence reads: CSAREDRATEKLFF. CDR3 bases: TGCAGTGCTAGAGAGGACCGGGCAACTGAAAAACTGTTTTTT.